This T cell receptor (beta chain) is drawn from a study of blood T cell repertoires in COVID-19. Study-wide context: PBMCs, B-cell-depleted T cells, or T cells were the source of the cDNA or gDNA that made up the material.

Participants reported their clinical history, and cohort assignment relied on those reports. Two negative PCRs, clearance, or symptom resolution characterized the recovered Cohort 3 donors. TCRdb's table, derived via immunoSEQ multiplex PCR, lists solely in-frame clones and lacks some. In the table there are more than 450,000 clones, 87% of which are singletons. The origin of this receptor is a woman aged 18-29 years who had recovered from COVID-19. The sequencing sample was made of PBMCs or T cells enriched from blood (not recorded which).

The CDR3 loop is CASIMGTVTEAFF. As DNA, the CDR3 is TGTGCCAGCATAATGGGGACAGTCACTGAAGCTTTCTTT. V is TRBV6-5 and J is TRBJ1-1, with 7 nucleotides matching TRBD1. The germline V gene encodes CDR1 MNHEY and CDR2 SVGAGI. V was pared by 7 bases and J by 4 bases, with 6 bases of the junction left unmatched. The CDR3 contains 13 residues.